Following are 20 T cell receptor beta chains from one sample sequenced in a study of blood T cell repertoires in COVID-19. TCRdb's copy holds only in-frame clones and misses some; the assay was immunoSEQ multiplex PCR. The sample has 88,000 or so clones, 86% seen once. The sequencing sample was made of peripheral blood. The receptors shown here come from a man in his fifties or sixties with acute or convalescent COVID-19.

The CDR3 nucleotides read TGTGCCATCAGTGGCGGGCCCCAGCCCCAGCATTTT. Translation gives CAISGGPQPQHF. The J gene is TRBJ1-5, the V gene TRBV10-3; unclear D gene. The CDR3 is 12 residues long. V was pared by 4 bases and J by 7 bases, with 8 bases between. Germline CDR1 reads ENHRY; CDR2 reads SYGVKD.

The V call is TRBV7-2, the J call TRBJ2-1, with 12 bases lining up with TRBD2. V gave up 2 bases and J gave up 5 bases; unmatched junction bases: 10. Germline CDR1 and CDR2: SGHTA and FQGNSA. The CDR3 extends over 18 amino acids. CDR3 sequence reads: CASSLLSSGGARDNEQFF. The CDR3 bases are TGTGCCAGCAGCTTATTATCTAGCGGGGGGGCCCGGGACAATGAGCAGTTCTTC.

The rearrangement uses TRBV15 and TRBJ1-2; possible D gene TRBD1, 5 bases. This CDR3 has 16 amino acids. Trimming took 0 bases from V and 2 from J, leaving 13 bases between them. Germline CDR1 is LNHNV and CDR2 is YYDKDF (reference sequence). CDR3 in DNA: TGTGCCACCAGCAGAGATTTGTCAGGGCGGAACTATGGCTACACCTTC. This gives the protein CATSRDLSGRNYGYTF. Combining the CDR3 with reference TRBV15 and TRBJ1-2 gives the whole variable domain DAMVIQNPRYQVTQFGKPVTLSCSQTLNHNVMYWYQQKSSQAPKLLFHYYDKDFNNEADTPDNFQSRRPNTSFCFLDIRSPGLGDTAMYLCATSRDLSGRNYGYTFGSGTRLTVV.

The table lists this clone with a count of one. The chain employs TRBV7-3 and TRBJ2-7; TRBD1 matches 7 bases. V trimming: 4 bases; J trimming: 8 bases; junction bases outside the gene matches: 5. This CDR3 comprises 12 residues. Germline lookup yields CDR1 SGHTA and CDR2 FQGTGA. As DNA, the CDR3 is TGTGCCAGCAGCTCATACAGGGGTCAGCAGTACTTC. This translates into CASSSYRGQQYF.

The genes are TRBV15 and TRBJ2-2; D might be TRBD2 (6 bases). This CDR3 comprises 15 residues. The germline CDR1 and CDR2 sequences are LNHNV and YYDKDF (reference sequence). V lost 5 bases, J lost 0 bases, and 10 bases lay in between. This CDR3 is CATSARGANTGELFF. The CDR3 nucleotides are TGTGCCACCAGCGCGCGGGGAGCGAACACCGGGGAGCTGTTTTTT.

This clone was counted once. The chain employs TRBV29-1 and TRBJ1-4, with a tentative D call TRBD1 (5 bases). The CDR3 loop spans 14 amino acids. With 4 bases removed from V and 7 bases from J, the gap between germline ends came to 16 bases. Per the germline V gene, CDR1 is SQVTM and CDR2 is ANQGSEA. Here the CDR3 DNA reads TGCAGCGTTGTAGTTCCAGGGCAGGGTGAAAAACTGTTTTTT. Residues: CSVVVPGQGEKLFF.

This clone was counted a few times. The chain has TRBV5-1 and TRBJ2-7, with 7 bases that match TRBD2. The trim removed 4 bases at V and 2 bases at J, leaving 3 bases unmatched. This CDR3 has 13 residues. Germline CDR1 and CDR2: SGHRS and YFSETQ. The DNA for the CDR3 is TGCGCCAGCAGCCCGGGAGGTACCTACGAGCAGTACTTC. Protein product: CASSPGGTYEQYF.

The sample holds a few counts of this clone. The chain links TRBV3-1 (or the pseudogene TRBV3-2) to TRBJ1-2, with no clear D. Germline CDR1 and CDR2: LGHDT and YNNKEL (reference sequence). The CDR3 sequence is 14 residues long. V lost 1 base to trimming and J lost 11 bases, with 17 bases between them. The CDR3, as DNA: TGTGCCAGCAGCCAAGGAGCCGATCTCCTATTTTACACCTTC. Its translation: CASSQGADLLFYTF.

There are a few counts of this clone. The chain joins TRBV6-5 to TRBJ1-1, with D hard to call. Trimming removed 0 bases from V and 6 bases from J, with 2 bases in between. Germline V gives CDR1 MNHEY, CDR2 SVGAGI. CDR3 length: 11 residues. The CDR3 protein is CASSYSSEAFF. The CDR3, as DNA: TGTGCCAGCAGTTACTCCTCTGAAGCTTTCTTT.

The J gene is TRBJ1-4, the V gene TRBV7-9, with D unresolved. Deletions cut 6 bases from V and 8 bases from J, with 25 bases between. The CDR3 covers 17 residues. Germline V gene data show CDR1 as SEHNR and CDR2 as FQNEAQ (reference sequence). CDR3 nucleotides: TGTGCCAGCAGTTATACCTACGACGGGTACCAAGAGGAAAAACTGTTTTTT. Translation gives CASSYTYDGYQEEKLFF. The entire variable domain, with the rest obtained from reference TRBV7-9 and TRBJ1-4, is as follows: DTGVSQNPRHKITKRGQNVTFRCDPISEHNRLYWYRQTLGQGPEFLTYFQNEAQLEKSRLLSDRFSAERPKGSFSTLEIQRTEQGDSAMYLCASSYTYDGYQEEKLFFGSGTQLSVL.

The chain is built from TRBV18 and TRBJ2-7; D possibly corresponds to TRBD2 (6 bases). The CDR3 totals 15 residues. V was pared by 3 bases and J by 2 bases, with 14 bases between. Germline CDR1 KGHSH, CDR2 LQKENI. The CDR3: CASSPTRGPPYEQYF. The CDR3 nucleotides are TGTGCCAGCTCACCGACTAGGGGTCCTCCCTACGAGCAGTACTTC. The full variable domain, rest sourced from reference TRBV18 and TRBJ2-7, is NAGVMQNPRHLVRRRGQEARLRCSPMKGHSHVYWYRQLPEEGLKFMVYLQKENIIDESGMPKERFSAEFPKEGPSILRIQQVVRGDSAAYFCASSPTRGPPYEQYFGPGTRLTVT.

CDR3 residues: CASSFSGGRETQYF. CDR3 bases: TGTGCCAGCAGCTTTTCAGGGGGCAGGGAGACCCAGTACTTC. The chain is built from TRBV5-6 and TRBJ2-5; TRBD1 matches at 8 bases. In germline, CDR1 is SGHDT, CDR2 YYEEEE. The CDR3 is 14 amino acids. V lost 2 bases to trimming and J lost 5 bases; unmatched junction nucleotides: 5.

This clone was counted once. V is TRBV30 and J is TRBJ2-7; perhaps TRBD1 as D (5 bases). This CDR3 has 14 residues. V was shortened by 0 bases and J by 5 bases, with 14 bases between the two germline ends. Germline CDR1 and CDR2: GTSNPN and SVGIG (reference sequence). In nucleotides, the CDR3 is TGTGCCTGGAGTGTACAGGTTAAGGGGAACGAGCAGTACTTC. Protein sequence: CAWSVQVKGNEQYF.

The chain has TRBV4-2 and TRBJ2-7; possible D gene TRBD2, 5 bases. The ends were cut back, 4 bases at V and 0 bases at J, with 19 bases in the middle. The germline V gene has CDR1 LGHNA and CDR2 YNFKEQ. The CDR3 is 17 residues long. The CDR3 DNA reads as TGTGCCAGCAGCCGAGACCTAAGCGGCGCCTACTCCTACGAGCAGTACTTC. This encodes CASSRDLSGAYSYEQYF.

V and J are TRBV29-1 and TRBJ2-1; 9 positions match TRBD2. J lost 5 bases, V lost 5 bases, and 4 bases had no gene match. The CDR3 runs to 13 residues. Germline lookup yields CDR1 SQVTM and CDR2 ANQGSEA. CDR3 residues: CSVSTSGNNEQFF. For the CDR3, the DNA is TGCAGCGTTTCGACTAGCGGAAACAATGAGCAGTTCTTC.

The V gene is TRBV3-1 (or the pseudogene TRBV3-2), the J gene TRBJ2-7, with 9 positions matching TRBD2. Unmatched junction bases numbered 5, after V lost 3 bases and J lost 2 bases. Germline V lookup: CDR1 LGHDT, CDR2 YNNKEL (reference sequence). The CDR3 has 15 residues. The CDR3 DNA follows: TGTGCCAGCAGCCAGACTAGCGGAGGCCCCTACGAGCAGTACTTC. Translation: CASSQTSGGPYEQYF.

V and J are TRBV3-1 (or the pseudogene TRBV3-2) and TRBJ2-4, with 7 bases aligning to TRBD1. Trimming took 2 bases from V and 5 from J; bases not matched to a gene: 3. CDR1 is LGHDT and CDR2 is YNNKEL in the germline V gene (reference sequence). The CDR3 has 14 amino acids. CDR3 DNA sequence: TGTGCCAGCAGCCAAATGACAGGGCAAAACATTCAGTACTTC. Translating it yields CASSQMTGQNIQYF.

This clone was detected only a few times. This sequence joins TRBV5-1 and TRBJ1-1; 9 positions match TRBD1. The germline V gene encodes CDR1 SGHRS and CDR2 YFSETQ. The CDR3 totals 16 residues. The junction had 10 bases not matched to a gene; V was cut back by 4 bases and J by 3 bases. Here the CDR3 DNA reads TGCGCCAGCAGCCTAAAACAGGGGGCGGTGTACACTGAAGCTTTCTTT. Protein product: CASSLKQGAVYTEAFF.

The CDR3 coding sequence is TGTGCCAGCAGCCAGTACCGGGACAGCTCCTACAATGAGCAGTTCTTC. This codes for CASSQYRDSSYNEQFF. This chain uses TRBV3-1 (or the pseudogene TRBV3-2) with TRBJ2-1; 7 bases are a match to TRBD1. This CDR3 has 16 residues. The V segment lost 3 bases and the J segment 0 bases; nucleotides outside the gene matches: 5. The V gene's germline CDR1 is LGHDT and CDR2 YNNKEL (reference sequence).

This clone was counted once. The rearrangement joins TRBV7-9 to TRBJ2-2, with 7 bases fitting TRBD2. The CDR3 loop spans 15 amino acids. J was trimmed by 3 bases and V by 6 bases; bases with no gene match: 7. CDR1 and CDR2 from the germline V gene are SEHNR and FQNEAQ (reference sequence). The CDR3 loop is CASSQGRGYTGELFF. Written as DNA, the CDR3 is TGTGCCAGCAGTCAAGGGAGGGGATACACCGGGGAGCTGTTTTTT.